These T cell receptor beta chains were read from a single sample in a study of blood T cell repertoires in COVID-19. Some clones are missing from TCRdb's copy, which holds only in-frame ones; the method was immunoSEQ multiplex PCR. In the table there are 50,000 to 60,000 clones, about 88% of which are singletons. The sequenced sample consisted of peripheral blood. Receptor source: a man between 60 and 75 years old with active COVID-19. CDR3s include the opening cysteine and the closing phenylalanine or tryptophan. D genes are given only for firm matches. Not every row has a clone size; where given, it reads once, few, many or a size class.

.	TRBJ2-7	.	TRBV13	CASSDRLSPEQYF	TGTGCCAGCAGCGATCGACTCTCCCCCGAGCAGTACTTC
.	TRBJ2-1	TRBD2	TRBV23-1	CASSQPPLAGGSNEQFF	TGCGCCAGCAGTCAACCGCCCTTAGCGGGAGGGTCAAATGAGCAGTTCTTC
.	TRBJ2-1	TRBD2	TRBV6-6	CASSYLVSGKSPEQFF	TGTGCCAGCAGTTACTTGGTTAGCGGGAAAAGCCCTGAGCAGTTCTTC
few	TRBJ1-1	.	TRBV5-1	CASSPSPKNTEAFF	TGCGCCAGCAGCCCTTCACCTAAGAACACTGAAGCTTTCTTT
.	TRBJ2-3	TRBD2	TRBV5-1	CASSLSNSGIEGTDTQYF	TGCGCCAGCAGCTTGAGTAATAGCGGGATTGAGGGGACAGATACGCAGTATTTT
medium-sized	TRBJ2-2	.	TRBV4-1	CASSQVPRTGELFF	TGCGCCAGCAGCCAAGTCCCGCGGACCGGGGAGCTGTTTTTT
few	TRBJ2-3	TRBD2	TRBV2	CASSVSSGRRTDTQYF	TGTGCCAGCAGTGTGTCTAGCGGGAGGCGAACAGATACGCAGTATTTT
.	TRBJ1-2	.	TRBV6-5	CASSSQGGYGYTF	TGTGCCAGCAGTTCACAGGGCGGCTATGGCTACACCTTC
.	TRBJ2-7	TRBD1	TRBV2	CASSFQGARGRGYEQYF	TGTGCCAGCAGTTTTCAGGGCGCCAGGGGGCGCGGATACGAGCAGTACTTC
.	TRBJ2-2	.	TRBV6-4	CASSDRHPANTGELFF	TGTGCCAGCAGTGATCGACATCCCGCGAACACCGGGGAGCTGTTTTTT
.	TRBJ2-7	.	TRBV6-1	CASSESGEVVDEQYF	TGTGCCAGCAGTGAATCGGGGGAAGTGGTGGACGAGCAGTACTTC
.	TRBJ2-2	TRBD1	TRBV27	CASSGTGLLGELFF	TGTGCCAGCTCCGGGACAGGCTTACTCGGGGAGCTGTTTTTT
.	TRBJ2-6	TRBD1	TRBV5-6	CASSLVGGSGANVLTF	TGTGCCAGCAGCTTGGTAGGGGGCTCCGGGGCCAACGTCCTGACTTTC
.	TRBJ2-5	TRBD2	TRBV7-9	CASRRGVGETQYF	TGTGCCAGCAGACGGGGGGTAGGGGAGACCCAGTACTTC
.	TRBJ2-7	.	TRBV9	CASSPRPRGRHTYEQYF	TGTGCCAGCAGCCCCCGTCCCCGAGGTCGTCATACCTACGAGCAGTACTTC
.	TRBJ2-3	.	TRBV12-3/TRBV12-4	CASSFHPDTQYF	TGTGCCAGCAGTTTTCATCCAGATACGCAGTATTTT
.	TRBJ2-5	.	TRBV25-1	CASSELGRAKTQYF	TGTGCCAGCAGTGAATTAGGCAGGGCGAAGACCCAGTACTTC
.	TRBJ1-4	.	TRBV19	CASTPATNEKLFF	TGTGCCAGTACTCCCGCAACTAATGAAAAACTGTTTTTT
.	TRBJ2-1	TRBD2	TRBV15	CATSSDSGPYNEQFF	TGTGCCACCAGCAGTGATAGCGGGCCCTACAATGAGCAGTTCTTC
.	TRBJ2-7	.	TRBV15	CATSREAHNSYEQYF	TGTGCCACCAGCAGAGAAGCGCACAACTCCTACGAGCAGTACTTC
once	TRBJ1-2	TRBD1	TRBV7-9	CASSDGQGNYGYTF	TGTGCCAGCAGCGACGGACAGGGCAACTATGGCTACACCTTC
.	TRBJ2-7	.	TRBV5-4	CASSRLGGGRQYF	TGTGCCAGCAGCCGATTAGGAGGGGGCAGGCAGTACTTC
once	TRBJ2-1	TRBD2	TRBV10-3	CAIRASPTSGSSRDEQFF	TGTGCCATCAGGGCCAGCCCGACTAGCGGCTCTTCTAGGGATGAGCAGTTCTTC
.	TRBJ2-3	.	TRBV7-3	CASSLGGYSTDTQYF	TGTGCCAGCAGCCTAGGGGGATATAGCACAGATACGCAGTATTTT
.	TRBJ1-5	TRBD1	TRBV2	CASRPTGLLNQPQHF	TGTGCCAGCAGACCGACAGGGTTGTTGAATCAGCCCCAGCATTTT
.	TRBJ1-6	TRBD1	TRBV4-1	CASSQEGQGRGSPLHF	TGCGCCAGCAGCCAAGAGGGACAGGGAAGAGGTTCACCCCTCCACTTT
.	TRBJ2-2	TRBD1	TRBV29-1	CSVDFQGAGELFF	TGCAGCGTTGATTTCCAGGGGGCCGGGGAGCTGTTTTTT
.	TRBJ2-1	.	TRBV7-8	CASTRLQTNFYNEQFF	TGTGCCAGCACCCGCCTTCAGACTAATTTTTACAATGAGCAGTTCTTC
.	TRBJ2-5	TRBD1	TRBV7-6	CASSAQGALPKETQYF	TGTGCCAGCAGCGCACAGGGGGCTTTGCCAAAAGAGACCCAGTACTTC
.	TRBJ2-3	.	TRBV7-9	CASSLRETTDTQYF	TGTGCCAGCAGCTTACGGGAGACCACAGATACGCAGTATTTT
.	TRBJ2-7	TRBD2	TRBV7-2	CASSFPGLAGGVAYEQYF	TGTGCCAGCAGCTTCCCGGGACTAGCGGGAGGTGTGGCCTACGAGCAGTACTTC
.	TRBJ2-5	TRBD1	TRBV7-2	CASSGRGLRETQYF	TGTGCCAGCAGCGGCAGGGGGCTCAGGGAGACCCAGTACTTC
.	TRBJ2-7	TRBD2	TRBV30	CAWRKAGGGDEQYF	TGTGCCTGGAGGAAAGCGGGAGGGGGAGACGAGCAGTACTTC
.	TRBJ1-4	.	TRBV28	CASRIQQTNEKLFF	TGTGCCAGCAGGATACAGCAAACTAATGAAAAACTGTTTTTT
.	TRBJ2-3	.	TRBV19	CASHRAGAGDTQYF	TGTGCCAGTCATCGCGCGGGGGCTGGAGATACGCAGTATTTT
.	TRBJ2-3	TRBD2	TRBV6-5	CATLRAGGADTQYF	TGTGCCACCCTTCGGGCGGGAGGGGCAGATACGCAGTATTTT
.	TRBJ2-5	.	TRBV25-1	CASSEYQIRGETQYF	TGTGCCAGCAGTGAATATCAAATACGGGGGGAGACCCAGTACTTC
.	TRBJ1-2	.	TRBV2	CASRQAPDGYTF	TGTGCCAGCAGGCAGGCCCCCGATGGCTACACCTTC
few	TRBJ2-7	.	TRBV6-1	CASSESRGSVYEQYF	TGTGCCAGCAGTGAATCAAGGGGGTCCGTCTACGAGCAGTACTTC
.	TRBJ2-1	TRBD2	TRBV15	CATSRATSSGSFSYNEQFF	TGTGCCACCAGCAGAGCCACTAGTAGCGGGAGTTTTTCCTACAATGAGCAGTTCTTC
.	TRBJ2-1	.	TRBV11-3	CASSPARDSPYNEQFF	TGTGCCAGCAGCCCCGCCCGGGATTCCCCTTACAATGAGCAGTTCTTC
.	TRBJ2-7	.	TRBV5-6	CASSLGAETSYEQYF	TGTGCCAGCAGCTTGGGGGCAGAAACCTCCTACGAGCAGTACTTC
.	TRBJ2-7	.	TRBV19	CASSIAATGLTYEQYF	TGTGCCAGTAGTATAGCCGCAACAGGCTTAACCTACGAGCAGTACTTC
.	TRBJ1-5	.	TRBV6-5	CASIGQLTSNQPQHF	TGTGCCAGCATCGGACAGCTTACGAGCAATCAGCCCCAGCATTTT
.	TRBJ1-1	.	TRBV3-1/TRBV3-2	CASSQPGLTFF	TGTGCCAGCAGCCAACCAGGGCTAACTTTCTTT